This T cell receptor (beta chain) emerged from a study of cytotoxic CD8 clonotypes in ibrutinib-treated CLL. Whole-study results and caveats: Contraction or stability on treatment was seen for public clonotypes, which were uncommon. Baseline levels of clonality went above those of age-matched healthy donors and moved with circulating CD8+ T-cell counts.

This table comes from immunoSEQ multiplex PCR, and its TCRdb copy is limited to in-frame clones, with some not included. The sample lists under 200,000 clones, approximately 80% occurring once. Regarding this clone: Its antigen is unknown.

Sequencing used PBMCs, obtained after 24 months of ibrutinib treatment. The source is a human donor with chronic lymphocytic leukemia.

CDR3: CASSLYEGGLYEQYF. Here the CDR3 DNA reads TGTGCCAGCAGCTTGTATGAGGGGGGACTCTACGAGCAGTACTTC. The chain uses TRBV5-6 and TRBJ2-7; TRBD1 or TRBD2 may be the D gene (6 bases each). The V end was cut by 1 base, the J end by 3 bases, with 14 bases between. The CDR3 has 15 amino acids. Germline lookup yields CDR1 SGHDT and CDR2 YYEEEE.